This TCR beta chain was recovered during a study of T-cell reconstitution after alpha-beta-depleted transplantation in children. The CDR3 covers 10 residues. Germline values: CDR1 DFQATT, CDR2 SNEGSKA (reference sequence). V lost 3 bases and J lost 5, with 5 bases in between. This clonotype appeared many times. Antigen: not known. The TCRbeta library incorporated unique molecular identifiers. TCRdb redid the calling of the PCR reads with MiXCR, one entry per CDR3 protein. The table records about 440,000 distinct CDR3 sequences, roughly two fifths of them present only once. Findings and limits, study-wide: The origin of high day-60 TCRbeta diversity in some patients lay in surviving recipient T cells and thymic progenitors.

The sample consisted of PBMCs, taken before TCRalphabeta/CD19-depleted stem cell transplant. J is TRBJ2-7 and V is TRBV20-1; D remains ambiguous. The TCR was taken from a girl aged 2 to 10 with aplastic anemia, due to receive a stem cell transplant. This CDR3 reads CSASKDEQYF. The CDR3, as DNA: TGCAGTGCTAGTAAGGACGAGCAGTACTTC.